This T cell receptor (beta chain) comes out of a study of T cell repertoires in cytomegalovirus infection. The study's findings and limits: CMV carriers having the relevant HLA were flagged by cumulative public TCR beta family frequency.

MiXCR, run by TCRdb on the reads, gives a single entry per CDR3 protein. The sample contains 160,000 or so distinct CDR3 sequences, less than 25% of which appear only once. The CDR3 sequence is 13 residues long. Trimming removed 3 bases at V and 5 bases at J, with 12 bases between. The germline gives CDR1 SGHRS, CDR2 YFSETQ. Regarding this clonotype: The antigen is unknown.

The receptor was isolated from a human donor in good health (CMV status not recorded). Some clones in this sample may be carry-over from other donors' samples. The V gene is TRBV5-1, the J gene TRBJ2-7, with D perhaps TRBD1 or TRBD2 (6 bases each). The sample was PBMCs. In DNA, the CDR3 is TGCGCCAGCAGCTCGGAGGGGGTCGACGAGCAGTACTTC. Translating it yields CASSSEGVDEQYF. Looking up the rest from reference TRBV5-1 and TRBJ2-7 gives the full variable domain: KAGVTQTPRYLIKTRGQQVTLSCSPISGHRSVSWYQQTPGQGLQFLFEYFSETQRNKGNFPGRFSGRQFSNSRSEMNVSTLELGDSALYLCASSSEGVDEQYFGPGTRLTVT.